The rows below give T cell receptor beta chains drawn from one sample of a study of shared clonotypes between healthy human individuals. Libraries were prepared by immunoSEQ multiplex PCR; TCRdb keeps only in-frame clonotypes and omits some of them. Of around 330,000 clones listed, around 72% were seen once; the top ten hold around a tenth. Sequenced input: memory CD4+ T cells sorted from blood. Every receptor here comes from a man aged 30-40 years in good health. Each CDR3 is given with its conserved first and last residue. The D gene is left open where the match is weak. Clone size is shown for a subset of rows, as once, few, many or a class of expanded clone.

V gene	clone size	J gene	CDR3 length	D gene	CDR3 protein	CDR3 DNA
TRBV27	-	TRBJ2-1	11	-	CASSFGTSQFF	TGTGCCAGCAGTTTCGGTACAAGTCAGTTCTTC
TRBV7-6	-	TRBJ2-2	17	TRBD2	CASSLGRGRGGTGELFF	TGTGCCAGCAGCTTAGGCCGCGGGAGGGGAGGCACCGGGGAGCTGTTTTTT
TRBV5-6	-	TRBJ2-1	13	-	CASSFGSYNEQFF	TGTGCCAGCAGCTTTGGCTCCTACAATGAGCAGTTCTTC
TRBV6-6	-	TRBJ2-2	12	-	CASGRGAGELFF	TGTGCCAGCGGACGGGGAGCCGGGGAGCTGTTTTTT
TRBV5-1	-	TRBJ2-5	15	TRBD2	CASSRTRGGQETQYF	TGCGCCAGCAGCCGGACCCGGGGGGGACAAGAGACCCAGTACTTC
TRBV5-4	once	TRBJ2-7	15	-	CASSLDGRGLYEQYF	TGTGCCAGCAGCTTGGATGGGCGGGGACTCTACGAGCAGTACTTC
TRBV10-2	-	TRBJ1-3	16	-	CASSGPWTESGNTIYF	TGCGCCAGCAGTGGTCCGTGGACGGAGTCTGGAAACACCATATATTTT
TRBV5-1	-	TRBJ2-1	16	TRBD2	CASSLAASGGYNEQFF	TGCGCCAGCAGCTTGGCCGCTAGCGGGGGCTACAATGAGCAGTTCTTC
TRBV7-6	-	TRBJ1-3	16	-	CASSLAVRGAGNTIYF	TGTGCCAGCAGCTTAGCAGTCCGAGGCGCTGGAAACACCATATATTTT
TRBV29-1	many	TRBJ1-4	13	-	CSVDSIEGEKLFF	TGCAGCGTTGATTCCATCGAGGGTGAAAAACTGTTTTTT
TRBV7-3	-	TRBJ2-3	16	TRBD2	CASSPSGAGMTDTQYF	TGTGCCAGCAGCCCAAGCGGGGCCGGGATGACAGATACGCAGTATTTT
TRBV11-2	many	TRBJ2-3	15	-	CASSAPGPSTDTQYF	TGTGCCAGCAGCGCCCCAGGGCCGAGCACAGATACGCAGTATTTT
TRBV29-1	-	TRBJ1-2	14	-	CSVYGTTANYGYTF	TGCAGCGTTTACGGGACAACAGCTAACTATGGCTACACCTTC